The 2 T cell receptor beta chains reported below all come from one sample, sequenced in a study of beta chain features in type 1 diabetes (dated by TCRdb to between 2018 and 2020). The method was the immunoSEQ multiplex PCR assay. The entire amount of isolated RNA was reverse transcribed using the High Capacity cDNA Reverse Transcription Kit, so the sequenced TCRB transcripts were expressed ones. TCRdb's version of the immuneACCESS table is confined to in-frame rearrangements and falls short of the full clone set. An unresolved V gene accounts for under half of the shortfall where checked; the remainder is of unknown origin. The sample has about 130,000 clones on record, 9% of them singletons. The ten most abundant clones make up around 0.7% of the sample. Study-level results and caveats: A moderate but significant shortening of TCRB CDR3 length was observed in type 1 diabetes patients in all four CD4+ subsets.

Their recognized antigens are unknown. Material: central memory CD4+ T cells from blood. Every receptor here comes from a man aged 25-40 years with type 1 diabetes.

In its sample, this clone was seen a few times. The rearrangement links TRBV2 to TRBJ2-7; possible D gene TRBD1, 6 bases. This CDR3 comprises 14 residues. Germline V gene data show CDR1 as SNHLY and CDR2 as FYNNEI. Trimming took off 5 bases at V and 2 bases at J, with 13 bases between the two ends. CDR3 sequence: CASSKQGSTYEQYF. In DNA, the CDR3 is TGTGCCAGCAGTAAGCAGGGGTCCACCTACGAGCAGTACTTC.

The chain's CDR3 is CASSLKGASYGYTF. The CDR3, as DNA: TGTGCCAGCAGTTTAAAGGGGGCTAGCTATGGCTACACCTTC. The V and J genes are TRBV27 and TRBJ1-2, with 7 nucleotides matching TRBD1. CDR1 and CDR2 from the germline V gene are MNHEY and SMNVEV (reference sequence). With V trimmed by 2 bases and J by 4 bases, 4 bases remained unmatched. The length of the CDR3 is 14 residues.